The 5 T cell receptor beta chains below were found in one sample sequenced in a study of blood T cell repertoires in COVID-19. TCRdb's table, derived via immunoSEQ multiplex PCR, lists solely in-frame clones and lacks some. The sample yields fewer than 80,000 clones, about nine tenths seen once. The sample consisted of peripheral blood. These receptors came from a human donor in a cohort sampled during active COVID-19.

V is TRBV9 and J is TRBJ2-5, with 10 bases aligning to TRBD2. CDR1 SGDLS and CDR2 YYNGEE come from the germline V gene. V gave up 0 bases and J gave up 5 bases; unmatched junction bases: 4. The CDR3 covers 15 residues. The CDR3 nucleotides are TGTGCCAGCAGCGTAGTAGCGGGGGGTGGTGAGACCCAGTACTTC. This sequence encodes CASSVVAGGGETQYF. Full variable domain (outside the CDR3, taken from reference TRBV9 and TRBJ2-5): DSGVTQTPKHLITATGQRVTLRCSPRSGDLSVYWYQQSLDQGLQFLIQYYNGEERAKGNILERFSAQQFPDLHSELNLSSLELGDSALYFCASSVVAGGGETQYFGPGTRLLVL.

This clone occurred a few times. The chain links TRBV5-1 to TRBJ2-3, with 8 bases that match TRBD2. The germline gives CDR1 SGHRS, CDR2 YFSETQ. V gave up 0 bases and J gave up 3 bases; unmatched junction bases: 6. This CDR3 region has 16 residues. In nucleotides, the CDR3 is TGCGCCAGCAGCTTGGGACGGGGGGGCCTGACAGATACGCAGTATTTT. It encodes CASSLGRGGLTDTQYF. The whole variable domain, remainder taken from reference TRBV5-1 and TRBJ2-3, is KAGVTQTPRYLIKTRGQQVTLSCSPISGHRSVSWYQQTPGQGLQFLFEYFSETQRNKGNFPGRFSGRQFSNSRSEMNVSTLELGDSALYLCASSLGRGGLTDTQYFGPGTRLTVL.

The chain uses TRBV19 and TRBJ2-3; maybe TRBD1 (5 bases). Germline CDR1 reads LNHDA; CDR2 reads SQIVND (reference sequence). There are 15 residues in the CDR3. Trimming took off 6 bases at V and 0 bases at J, with 13 bases between the two ends. CDR3 in amino acids: CASRGPGPSTDTQYF. DNA for the CDR3: TGTGCCAGTAGGGGGCCAGGCCCTAGCACAGATACGCAGTATTTT.

The chain links TRBV5-1 to TRBJ2-5, with 9 bases fitting TRBD2. Germline trimming cut 0 bases from V and 4 bases from J; bases unmatched to any gene: 10. Germline V gene lookup returns CDR1 SGHRS and CDR2 YFSETQ. CDR3 length: 17 amino acids. CDR3 DNA: TGCGCCAGCAGCTTGGAGGGGCGGGGGGGCCCTGGAGAGACCCAGTACTTC. It codes for CASSLEGRGGPGETQYF.

This clone has just one count. The chain uses TRBV6-6 and TRBJ2-7; TRBD1 might be the D (5 bases). The CDR3 contains 14 residues. V gave up 7 bases and J gave up 1 base, with 14 bases separating them. The germline gives CDR1 MNHNY, CDR2 SVGAGI (reference sequence). CDR3 amino acids: CASNPATVSYEQYF. The CDR3 bases are TGTGCCAGCAATCCTGCGACAGTTTCCTACGAGCAGTACTTC.